This T cell receptor beta chain was observed in a study of T cell repertoires in cytomegalovirus infection. Study results and caveats: Ex vivo responses were dominated by HLA-C-restricted CMV-specific TCR beta clonotypes.

TCRdb called the reads again in MiXCR, with one record for every CDR3 protein. Of 200,000 to 300,000 distinct CDR3 sequences in the sample, roughly 10% are singletons; the top ten hold around 16%. This CDR3 comprises 15 residues. Trimming stripped 5 bases from V and 4 bases from J, with 17 bases between. CDR1 SGHTA and CDR2 FQGNSA come from the germline V gene. This clonotype was detected many times. What it binds is not known. The sequenced sample consisted of PBMCs. V and J are TRBV7-2 and TRBJ1-2, with D perhaps TRBD1 (5 bases). The sequence was collected from a human donor in good health (CMV status not recorded). Some clones in this sample may be carry-over from other donors' samples. The CDR3 DNA sequence: TGTGCCAGCAGCCGCCGGGACCGCGATACCTATGGCTACACCTTC. This translates into CASSRRDRDTYGYTF.